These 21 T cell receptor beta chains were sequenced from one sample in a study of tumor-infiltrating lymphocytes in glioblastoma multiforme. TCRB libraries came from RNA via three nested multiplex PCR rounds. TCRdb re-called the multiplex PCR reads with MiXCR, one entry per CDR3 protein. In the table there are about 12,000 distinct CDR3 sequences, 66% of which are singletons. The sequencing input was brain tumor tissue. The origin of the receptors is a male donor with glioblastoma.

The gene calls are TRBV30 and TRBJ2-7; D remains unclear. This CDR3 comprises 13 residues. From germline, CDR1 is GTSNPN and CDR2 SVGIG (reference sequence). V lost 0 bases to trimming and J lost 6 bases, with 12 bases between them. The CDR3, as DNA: TGTGCCTGGAGTGTCGGAGCCGGCGCCGAGCAGTACTTC. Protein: CAWSVGAGAEQYF.

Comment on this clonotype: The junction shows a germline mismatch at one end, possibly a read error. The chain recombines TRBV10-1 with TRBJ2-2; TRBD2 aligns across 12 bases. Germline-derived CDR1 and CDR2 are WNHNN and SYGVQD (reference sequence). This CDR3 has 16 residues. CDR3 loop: CASSEIASGRAGELLF. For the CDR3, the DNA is TGCGCCAGCAGTGAAATAGCTAGCGGGAGGGCCGGGGAGCTACTTTTT.

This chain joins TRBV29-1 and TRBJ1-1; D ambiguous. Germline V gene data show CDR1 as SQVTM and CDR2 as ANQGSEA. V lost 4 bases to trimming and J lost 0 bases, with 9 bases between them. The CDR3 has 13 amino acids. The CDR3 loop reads CSVVVSMNTEAFF. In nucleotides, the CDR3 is TGCAGCGTTGTTGTGAGCATGAACACTGAAGCTTTCTTT.

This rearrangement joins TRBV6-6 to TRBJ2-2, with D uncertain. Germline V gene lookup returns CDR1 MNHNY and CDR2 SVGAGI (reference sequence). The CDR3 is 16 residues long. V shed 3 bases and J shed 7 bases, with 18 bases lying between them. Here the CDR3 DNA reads TGTGCCAGCAGTTATCCGGGCCCAAGAGCGAACGGGGAGCTGTTTTTT. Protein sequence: CASSYPGPRANGELFF.

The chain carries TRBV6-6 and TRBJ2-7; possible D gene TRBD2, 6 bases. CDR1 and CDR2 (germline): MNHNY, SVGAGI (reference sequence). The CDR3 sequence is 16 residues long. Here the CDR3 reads CASSYSGGRSSYEQYV. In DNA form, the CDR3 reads TGTGCAAGCAGTTACTCCGGAGGGAGGTCCTCCTACGAGCAGTACGTC.

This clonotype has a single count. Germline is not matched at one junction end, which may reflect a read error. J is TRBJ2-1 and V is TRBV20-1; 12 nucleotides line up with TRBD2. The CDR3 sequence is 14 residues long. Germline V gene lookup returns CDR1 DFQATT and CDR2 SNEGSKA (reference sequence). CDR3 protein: CSASGRALYDEQFF. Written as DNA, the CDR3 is TGCAGCGCTAGCGGGAGGGCCCTCTACGATGAGCAGTTCTTC.

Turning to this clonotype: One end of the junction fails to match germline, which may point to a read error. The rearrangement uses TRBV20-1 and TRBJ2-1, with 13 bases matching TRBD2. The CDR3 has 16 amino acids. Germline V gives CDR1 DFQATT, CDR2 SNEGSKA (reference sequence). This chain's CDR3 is CNASRSGLAGMSEQFF. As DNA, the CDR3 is TGCAATGCTAGTCGATCGGGACTAGCGGGAATGAGTGAGCAGTTCTTC.

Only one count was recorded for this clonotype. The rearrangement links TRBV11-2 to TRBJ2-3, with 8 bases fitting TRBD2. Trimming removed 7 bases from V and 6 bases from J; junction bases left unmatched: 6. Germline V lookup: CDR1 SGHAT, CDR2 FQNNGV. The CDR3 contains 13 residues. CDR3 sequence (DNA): TGTGCCAGCACTAAAGCGGGAGTCGATACGCAGTATTTT. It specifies CASTKAGVDTQYF. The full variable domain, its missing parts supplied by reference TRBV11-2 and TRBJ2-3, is EAGVAQSPRYKIIEKRQSVAFWCNPISGHATLYWYQQILGQGPKLLIQFQNNGVVDDSQLPKDRFSAERLKGVDSTLKIQPAKLEDSAVYLCASTKAGVDTQYFGPGTRLTVL.

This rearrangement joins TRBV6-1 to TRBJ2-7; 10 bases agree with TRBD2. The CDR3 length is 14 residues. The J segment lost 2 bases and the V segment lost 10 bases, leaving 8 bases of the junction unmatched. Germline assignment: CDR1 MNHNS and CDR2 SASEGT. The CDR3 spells CATTILAGTYEQYF. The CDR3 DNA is TGTGCCACCACTATACTAGCGGGGACCTACGAGCAGTACTTC.

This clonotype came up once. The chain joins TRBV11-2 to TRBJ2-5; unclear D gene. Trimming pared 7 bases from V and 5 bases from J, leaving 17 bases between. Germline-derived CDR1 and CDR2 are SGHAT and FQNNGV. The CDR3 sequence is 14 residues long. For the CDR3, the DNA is TGTGCCAGCATCTCCTCGGTCGGGCGGGAGACCCAGTACTTC. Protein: CASISSVGRETQYF.

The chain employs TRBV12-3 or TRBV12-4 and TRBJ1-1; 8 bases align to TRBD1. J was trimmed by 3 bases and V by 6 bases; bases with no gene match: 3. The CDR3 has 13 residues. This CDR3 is CASSMDRDTEAFF. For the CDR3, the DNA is TGTGCCAGCAGCATGGACAGGGACACTGAAGCTTTCTTT.

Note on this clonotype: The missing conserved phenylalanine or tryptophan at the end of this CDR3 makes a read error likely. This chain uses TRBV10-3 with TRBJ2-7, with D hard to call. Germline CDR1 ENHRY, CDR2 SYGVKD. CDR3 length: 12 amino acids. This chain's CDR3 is CVISEVSYEQYL. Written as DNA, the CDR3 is TGTGTCATCAGTGAGGTCTCCTACGAGCAGTACCTC.

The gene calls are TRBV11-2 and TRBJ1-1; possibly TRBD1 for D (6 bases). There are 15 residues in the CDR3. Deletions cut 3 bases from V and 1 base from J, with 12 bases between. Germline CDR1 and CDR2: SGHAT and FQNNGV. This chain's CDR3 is CASSFGDKSNTEAFF. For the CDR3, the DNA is TGTGCCAGCAGCTTTGGGGACAAATCGAACACTGAAGCTTTCTTT.

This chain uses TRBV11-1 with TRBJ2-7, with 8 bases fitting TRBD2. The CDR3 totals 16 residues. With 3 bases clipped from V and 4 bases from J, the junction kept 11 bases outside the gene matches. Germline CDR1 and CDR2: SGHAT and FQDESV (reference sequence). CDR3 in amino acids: CASSFFSGTALYEQYF. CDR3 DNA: TGTGCCAGCAGCTTCTTTAGCGGGACCGCATTGTACGAGCAGTACTTC.

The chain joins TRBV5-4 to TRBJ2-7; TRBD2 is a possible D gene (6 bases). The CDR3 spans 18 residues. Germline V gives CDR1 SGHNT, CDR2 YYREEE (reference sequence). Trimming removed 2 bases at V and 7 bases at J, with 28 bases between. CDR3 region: CASSLPEISGSYWGEQYF. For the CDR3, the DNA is TGTGCCAGCAGCTTACCCGAGATTAGCGGATCCTATTGGGGGGAGCAGTACTTC.

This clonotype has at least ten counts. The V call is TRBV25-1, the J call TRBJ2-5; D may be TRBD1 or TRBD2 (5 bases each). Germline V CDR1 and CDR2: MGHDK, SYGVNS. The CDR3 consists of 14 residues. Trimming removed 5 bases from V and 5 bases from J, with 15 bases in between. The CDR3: CASSRGVDPETQYF. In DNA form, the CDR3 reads TGTGCCAGCAGTCGAGGGGTAGATCCGGAGACCCAGTACTTC.

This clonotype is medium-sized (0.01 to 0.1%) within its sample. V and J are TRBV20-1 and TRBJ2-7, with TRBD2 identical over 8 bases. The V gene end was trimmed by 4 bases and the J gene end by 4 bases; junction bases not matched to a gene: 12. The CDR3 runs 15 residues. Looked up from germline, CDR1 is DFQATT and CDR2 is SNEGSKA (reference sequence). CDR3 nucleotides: TGCAGTGCTATACCTACAGCGGGAGTGGGGTACGAGCAGTACTTC. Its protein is CSAIPTAGVGYEQYF.

CDR3: CASSPLRTGVYEQYF. The DNA for the CDR3 is TGTGCCAGCAGTCCATTACGGACAGGGGTCTACGAGCAGTACTTC. The chain is built from TRBV12-3 or TRBV12-4 and TRBJ2-7; 9 bases align to TRBD1. The CDR3 has 15 amino acids. V shed 5 bases, J shed 3 bases, and the junction held 8 bases outside the gene matches.

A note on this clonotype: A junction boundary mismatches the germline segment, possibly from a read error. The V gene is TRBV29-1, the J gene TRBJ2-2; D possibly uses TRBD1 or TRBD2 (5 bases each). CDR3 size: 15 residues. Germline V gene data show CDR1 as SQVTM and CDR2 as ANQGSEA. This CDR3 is CSVLQEAACTGELSF. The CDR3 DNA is TGCAGCGTTCTACAGGAGGCTGCGTGCACCGGGGAGCTGTCTTTT.

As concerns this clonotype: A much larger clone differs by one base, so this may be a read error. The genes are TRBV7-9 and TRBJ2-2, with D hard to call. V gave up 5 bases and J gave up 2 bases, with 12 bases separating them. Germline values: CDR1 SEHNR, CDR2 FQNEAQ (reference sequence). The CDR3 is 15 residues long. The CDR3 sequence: CASSPVPRNTGELFF. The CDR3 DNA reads TGTGCCAGCAGCCCGGTACCCAGAAACACCGGGGAGCTGTTTTTT.

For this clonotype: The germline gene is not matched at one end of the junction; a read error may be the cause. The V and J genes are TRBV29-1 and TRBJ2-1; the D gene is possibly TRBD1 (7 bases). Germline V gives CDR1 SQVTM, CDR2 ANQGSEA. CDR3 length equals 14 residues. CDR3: CNVGGRQGGIEQFF. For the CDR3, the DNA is TGCAACGTTGGGGGGCGGCAGGGGGGCATAGAGCAGTTCTTC.